This T cell receptor beta chain derives from a study of technical replicates of blood from a handful of donors. Germline-derived CDR1 and CDR2 are SGHNT and YYREEE (reference sequence). V shed 4 bases, J shed 4 bases, and the junction held 4 bases outside the gene matches. The CDR3 consists of 13 residues. The table came from immunoSEQ multiplex PCR; TCRdb's copy has only in-frame clones and leaves some out. This table holds approximately 92,000 clones, roughly 96% found once. This sequence was found in a human donor in good health. Specimen: T cells isolated from PBMCs. The rearrangement uses TRBV5-4 and TRBJ1-2, with 7 bases lining up with TRBD1. The CDR3 bases are TGTGCCAGCAGCCCAGGGGGGACCTATGGCTACACCTTC. Amino acid sequence: CASSPGGTYGYTF.